These 20 T cell receptor beta chains were sequenced from one sample in a study of response to subunit inactivated influenza vaccine. One entry per CDR3 protein, called by TCRdb with MiXCR from the RT-PCR reads. The table has 500,000 to 600,000 distinct CDR3 sequences, about 10% seen once. The same data also went into a second study, on T cells expressing NK-cell markers. As reported in that work: With UMIs, 5'RACE template switching was used to make TCR beta cDNA.

This specimen consisted of PBMCs from blood, obtained on the day of vaccination. These receptors were taken from a man in his fifties or sixties who received an inactivated influenza vaccine.

This clonotype has a handful of counts. The J gene is TRBJ1-5, the V gene TRBV6-2 or TRBV6-3; D might be TRBD1 (6 bases). V lost 6 bases to trimming and J lost 1 base, with 16 bases between them. Germline V gene lookup returns CDR1 MNHEY and CDR2 SVGEGT. The CDR3 has 16 amino acids. The CDR3 is CASSRLQGQSNQPQHF. Written as DNA, the CDR3 is TGTGCCAGCAGCCGACTTCAGGGGCAGAGCAATCAGCCCCAGCATTTT.

The chain is built from TRBV19 and TRBJ2-6, with TRBD1 as a possible D gene (6 bases). V gave up 8 bases and J gave up 0 bases, with 17 bases separating them. There are 17 residues in the CDR3. The germline V gene encodes CDR1 LNHDA and CDR2 SQIVND (reference sequence). Here the CDR3 reads CASAQGYFSSGANVLTF. The CDR3 nucleotides are TGTGCCAGTGCCCAGGGGTATTTCAGCTCTGGGGCCAACGTCCTGACTTTC. Supplemented by reference TRBV19 and TRBJ2-6, the full variable domain reads DGGITQSPKYLFRKEGQNVTLSCEQNLNHDAMYWYRQDPGQGLRLIYYSQIVNDFQKGDIAEGYSVSREKKESFPLTVTSAQKNPTAFYLCASAQGYFSSGANVLTFGAGSRLTVL.

This chain links TRBV29-1 with TRBJ2-1; 8 bases align to TRBD2. CDR3 size: 18 residues. CDR1 and CDR2 (germline): SQVTM, ANQGSEA. V lost 4 bases and J lost 6; bases outside the gene matches: 20. This CDR3 is CSVVGRAGDSRLGNEQFF. The CDR3, as DNA: TGCAGCGTTGTTGGTCGAGCGGGAGATAGTCGGCTAGGCAATGAGCAGTTCTTC.

The rearrangement joins TRBV20-1 to TRBJ2-1; the match to TRBD2 covers 7 bases. This CDR3 has 16 residues. Germline-derived CDR1 and CDR2 are DFQATT and SNEGSKA (reference sequence). The V and J ends lost 3 bases and 4 bases, in that order; junction bases with no gene match: 12. Here the CDR3 reads CSASSGLRYPYNEQFF. DNA of the CDR3: TGCAGTGCTAGCTCGGGACTACGGTATCCATACAATGAGCAGTTCTTC.

The rearrangement uses TRBV28 and TRBJ2-7; 11 bases line up with TRBD2. The V gene's germline CDR1 is MDHEN and CDR2 SYDVKM. Trimming took 7 bases from V and 0 from J; bases not matched to a gene: 8. The CDR3 is 16 amino acids. In DNA form, the CDR3 reads TGTGCCAGCACCCTTACTGGGACTAGCGGCTCCTACGAGCAGTACTTC. Protein: CASTLTGTSGSYEQYF.

This clonotype has just a few counts. The V gene is TRBV3-1, the J gene TRBJ2-7; maybe TRBD1 (5 bases). V was clipped by 3 bases and J by 0 bases, with 6 bases between them. The V gene's germline CDR1 is LGHDT and CDR2 YNNKEL (reference sequence). CDR3 length: 13 amino acids. The CDR3 nucleotides are TGTGCCAGCAGCCAGACAGTCTCCTACGAGCAGTACTTC. This encodes CASSQTVSYEQYF.

This clonotype was observed a few times. The chain employs TRBV30 and TRBJ2-2; 10 nucleotides line up with TRBD2. Germline CDR1 GTSNPN, CDR2 SVGIG (reference sequence). V was pared by 2 bases and J by 3 bases, with 3 bases of the junction left unmatched. CDR3 length: 15 amino acids. The CDR3 sequence is CAWSQLAGYTGELFF. In DNA form, the CDR3 reads TGTGCCTGGAGTCAACTAGCGGGGTACACCGGGGAGCTGTTTTTT. Filled out from reference TRBV30 and TRBJ2-2, the complete variable domain reads SQTIHQWPATLVQPVGSPLSLECTVEGTSNPNLYWYRQAAGRGLQLLFYSVGIGQISSEVPQNLSASRPQDRQFILSSKKLLLSDSGFYLCAWSQLAGYTGELFFGEGSRLTVL.

In nucleotides, the CDR3 is TGTGCCAGCAGTCGCGCGGGGGGCGGATGGCCCCCGAGCTCCTACAATGAGCAGTTCTTC. Translation: CASSRAGGGWPPSSYNEQFF. The chain has TRBV12-3 or TRBV12-4 and TRBJ2-1; TRBD2 aligns across 8 bases. J lost 0 bases, V lost 5 bases, and 18 bases had no gene match. The CDR3 contains 20 residues.

This clonotype was seen repeatedly, ten times or more. V is TRBV7-9 and J is TRBJ2-1; D is unresolved. The CDR3 length is 12 residues. V lost 1 base and J lost 8, with 6 bases in between. Germline values: CDR1 SEHNR, CDR2 FQNEAQ (reference sequence). The CDR3 sequence is CASSLGSYEQFF. The DNA of the CDR3 is TGTGCCAGCAGCTTAGGGTCGTATGAGCAGTTCTTC.

This clonotype was seen a few times. The chain combines TRBV4-2 with TRBJ2-7; 9 bases match TRBD1. CDR1 is LGHNA, CDR2 YNFKEQ, per germline. CDR3 size: 15 residues. The junction had 3 bases not matched to a gene; V was cut back by 1 base and J by 2 bases. The DNA for the CDR3 is TGTGCCAGCAGCCAAGGGAGGACAGGGGCCTACGAGCAGTACTTC. Translating it yields CASSQGRTGAYEQYF.

The chain carries TRBV28 and TRBJ2-7, with a tentative D call TRBD1 (5 bases). Germline CDR1 reads MDHEN; CDR2 reads SYDVKM. Deletions cut 7 bases from V and 0 bases from J, with 13 bases between. The CDR3 covers 14 residues. CDR3: CASMGQGRSYEQYF. The CDR3 region has the DNA TGTGCCAGCATGGGGCAGGGTCGCTCCTACGAGCAGTACTTC.

V is TRBV20-1 and J is TRBJ1-2; D uncertain. The ends were cut back, 0 bases at V and 4 bases at J, with 9 bases in the middle. The germline V gene has CDR1 DFQATT and CDR2 SNEGSKA (reference sequence). The CDR3 loop spans 13 amino acids. The CDR3 nucleotides are TGCAGTGCTAGAGATCTTTATGGCTATGGCTACACCTTC. This codes for CSARDLYGYGYTF.

This chain joins TRBV27 and TRBJ2-1; D possibly matches TRBD1 or TRBD2 (5 bases each). The ends were cut back, 3 bases at V and 3 bases at J, with 12 bases in the middle. Germline loops: CDR1 MNHEY, CDR2 SMNVEV (reference sequence). There are 15 residues in the CDR3. CDR3 sequence (DNA): TGTGCCAGCAGTTTGGGGGTAGGGTTCTACAATGAGCAGTTCTTC. It yields the protein CASSLGVGFYNEQFF.

This clonotype was detected a few times. The J gene is TRBJ2-7, the V gene TRBV3-1; D is ambiguous. CDR3 length equals 15 residues. Germline assignment: CDR1 LGHDT and CDR2 YNNKEL (reference sequence). The V and J ends lost 0 bases and 5 bases respectively, with 14 bases between them. In DNA form, the CDR3 reads TGTGCCAGCAGCCAAGAAACAGTCCTAAGGGACGAGCAGTACTTC. This translates into CASSQETVLRDEQYF.

This clonotype has at least ten counts. This chain connects TRBV4-1 to TRBJ2-1; a possible D gene is TRBD1 (6 bases). CDR1 and CDR2 from the germline V gene are MGHRA and YSYEKL. The CDR3 sequence is 15 residues long. V was pared by 0 bases and J by 8 bases, with 14 bases between. CDR3 DNA: TGCGCCAGCAGCCAAGACCGCAGGGGTTTCGATGAGCAGTTCTTC. Amino acid sequence: CASSQDRRGFDEQFF.

This clonotype was counted between two and nine times. The chain uses TRBV29-1 and TRBJ1-2; D is ambiguous. V lost 3 bases to trimming and J lost 1 base, with 6 bases between them. The CDR3 is 12 amino acids. Germline V gene sequence: CDR1 SQVTM, CDR2 ANQGSEA. CDR3 sequence (DNA): TGCAGCGTTGATCGGGTTAACTATGGCTACACCTTC. Translating gives CSVDRVNYGYTF.

This clonotype was observed many times. The chain recombines TRBV6-1 with TRBJ2-1; possible D gene TRBD1, 6 bases. The CDR3 spans 15 residues. With 4 bases removed from V and 0 bases from J, the gap between germline ends came to 10 bases. Per the germline V gene, CDR1 is MNHNS and CDR2 is SASEGT. In DNA form, the CDR3 reads TGTGCCAGCAGTGGTACAGGGAGCTCCTACAATGAGCAGTTCTTC. Its protein product is CASSGTGSSYNEQFF.

There are a few counts of this clonotype. V is TRBV4-2 and J is TRBJ2-3; D not certain. This CDR3 is built from 20 residues. V dropped 2 bases and J dropped 3 bases, with 27 bases sitting between them. CDR1 LGHNA and CDR2 YNFKEQ come from the germline V gene. The CDR3 is CASSQLLRDWARVGTDTQYF. CDR3 DNA sequence: TGTGCCAGCAGCCAATTGTTGAGAGACTGGGCTCGCGTCGGAACAGATACGCAGTATTTT.

The chain recombines TRBV5-4 with TRBJ2-1; D possibly corresponds to TRBD2 (6 bases). Trimming pared 3 bases from V and 4 bases from J, leaving 11 bases between. The length of the CDR3 is 14 residues. The V gene's germline CDR1 is SGHNT and CDR2 YYREEE (reference sequence). CDR3 region: CASSWGVGYNEQFF. Written as DNA, the CDR3 is TGTGCCAGCAGCTGGGGGGTAGGGTACAATGAGCAGTTCTTC.

This clonotype appeared many times. The chain employs TRBV4-2 and TRBJ2-1, with 9 bases matching TRBD2. The V gene end was trimmed by 4 bases and the J gene end by 5 bases; junction bases not matched to a gene: 6. Germline CDR1 is LGHNA and CDR2 is YNFKEQ. This CDR3 is built from 15 residues. CDR3 DNA: TGTGCCAGCAGCCTAAAAGCGGGAGGCAACAATGAGCAGTTCTTC. It specifies CASSLKAGGNNEQFF.